The source of this T cell receptor (beta chain) is a study of blood T cells in healthy people across ages (dated by TCRdb to between 2014 and 2016). Broadly, across the study: Template switching captured roughly one uniquely barcoded TCR beta cDNA molecule per two T cells in model experiments. Age-related changes in TCR beta repertoire diversity were measured in the study by deep sequencing normalized with unique cDNA molecular identifiers. Donors of different ages were randomly distributed across sequencing lanes to avoid experimental bias. The donors were split into four age groups: young (average about 16 years), middle-aged (39), aged (62) and long-lived (82). For two donors (one aged 18 to 29 and one aged 80 or older), the study analyzed two additional independent replicas of 1 million unique cDNA reads from the same blood draw.

In regard to this clonotype: Which antigen it targets is not known. The record has no base qualities; no much larger clone is one base away.

The germline V gene provides CDR1 MDHEN and CDR2 SYDVKM. The trim is 5 bases for V and 2 bases for J, with a gap of 10 bases between the germline ends. From cysteine to phenylalanine, the CDR3 is 13 amino acids long. The CDR3 DNA has 39 bases and is translated from base 1. Overall study outcomes, separate from this receptor: Conclusive comparison of naive and antigen-experienced compartments was prevented by the profiling of bulk unsorted PBMCs. Estimates of total diversity based on one million sequenced T cells were regarded as lower bounds and as underestimates. Observed TCR beta diversity per million T cells fell roughly linearly with age, and a significant reduction was already apparent by age around 36. The percentage of naive T cells measured by flow cytometry correlated strongly with observed TCR beta diversity. Donor CMV infection status was unknown, potentially confounding age-related changes in expanded clonotypes. Compared with the aged group, the long-lived group had more naive CD4+ T cells, fewer expanded clones and increased TCR diversity, suggesting age selection.

The donors were roughly 38 Caucasian individuals from Russia, aged 6 to 90 years, who were systemically healthy. Each donor gave ten milliliters of peripheral blood, drawn into EDTA-treated Vacutainer tubes. Ficoll-Paque density-gradient centrifugation was used to isolate PBMCs, with at least 7 million per sample. Total RNA, at least 6 micrograms per sample, was extracted from PBMCs with Trizol reagent. For every donor, an aliquot of PBMCs went through flow cytometry to measure the percentages of naive CD45RAhigh/CD27high T cells. Receptor amplification or capture employed 5' RACE. Sequencing instrument: Illumina HiSeq 2500. The second PCR ran for roughly 7 to 12 cycles and used a J-beta primer mix along with a sample-barcoded 5' primer. A unique molecular identifier was introduced onto each TCR beta cDNA molecule by a template-switch 5' adaptor carrying 12 random nucleotides. Each sample yielded at least 2.5 million CDR3-containing paired-end reads. First-strand cDNA was synthesized from all RNA with the Mint cDNA synthesis kit, primed by a TRBC-specific oligonucleotide. Following uracil-DNA glycosylase treatment, all cDNA underwent a first 18-cycle PCR with the universal primers M1SS and BC2_uni_R. In the source study's methods: Each sample was normalized by randomly selecting 1 million high-quality reads, each carrying a distinct molecular identifier. Instead of being binned into consensus sequences, reads that shared molecular identifiers were thrown out. MiTCR, with a Q25 quality threshold and the strictest error-elimination algorithm, was used for CDR3 identification, clonotype clustering and error correction. A nonparametric unseen species model using Euler transformation provided a lower-bound estimate of total TCR beta diversity. TCRdb reprocessing: public reads trimmed at Q25 with fastp, clones called with MiXCR, in-frame beta chains kept. Each CDR3 protein appears once, grouped with its most common genes and DNA. TCRdb's processing, not the authors' own work, is the source of the V and J calls. The sample records about 640,000 distinct CDR3 sequences, 58% of which are singletons. Roughly 34% of the sample is held by the ten biggest clonotypes.

Material: blood. Here the chain combines TRBV28 and TRBJ2-7; the D call could be TRBD1 or TRBD2, with each sharing 5 bases. This TCR was recovered from a man in his 60s in good health. The CDR3 reads as follows: CASSPGPTYEQYF. In nucleotide form, the sequence is TGTGCCAGCAGTCCGGGGCCCACCTACGAGCAGTACTTC.